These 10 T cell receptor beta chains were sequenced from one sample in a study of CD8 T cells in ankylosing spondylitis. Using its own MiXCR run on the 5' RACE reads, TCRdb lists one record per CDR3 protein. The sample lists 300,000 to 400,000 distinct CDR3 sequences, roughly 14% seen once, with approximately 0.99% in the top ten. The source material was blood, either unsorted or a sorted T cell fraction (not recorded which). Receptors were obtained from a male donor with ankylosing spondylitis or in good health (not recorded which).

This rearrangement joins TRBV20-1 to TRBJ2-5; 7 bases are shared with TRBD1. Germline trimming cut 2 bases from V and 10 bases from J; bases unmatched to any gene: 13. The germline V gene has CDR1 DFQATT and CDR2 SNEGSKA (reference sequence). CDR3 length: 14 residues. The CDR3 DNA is TGCAGTGCTAGACCCCTCGGACAGGCCCAGATCCAGTACTTC. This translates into CSARPLGQAQIQYF.

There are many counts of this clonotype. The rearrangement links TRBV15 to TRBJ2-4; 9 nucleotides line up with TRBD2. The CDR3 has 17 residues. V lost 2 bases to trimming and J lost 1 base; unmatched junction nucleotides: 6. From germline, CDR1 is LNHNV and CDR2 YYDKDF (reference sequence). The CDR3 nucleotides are TGTGCCACCAGCAGAATTAGAAGCGGGGGGGCCAAAAACATTCAGTACTTC. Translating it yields CATSRIRSGGAKNIQYF.

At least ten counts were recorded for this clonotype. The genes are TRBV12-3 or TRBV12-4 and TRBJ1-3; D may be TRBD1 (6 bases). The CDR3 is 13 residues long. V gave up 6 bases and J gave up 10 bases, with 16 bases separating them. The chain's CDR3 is CASSAPRQETIYF. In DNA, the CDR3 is TGTGCCAGCAGCGCCCCCAGACAGGAGACCATATATTTT.

The DNA of the CDR3 is TGTGCCAGCAGTGAATGGGGCAGGGCGTACGAGCAGTACTTC. Amino acid sequence: CASSEWGRAYEQYF. The chain combines TRBV25-1 with TRBJ2-7, with a tentative D call TRBD1 (5 bases). The germline V gene encodes CDR1 MGHDK and CDR2 SYGVNS. V was trimmed by 1 base and J by 4 bases, leaving 11 bases between them. This CDR3 is built from 14 residues.

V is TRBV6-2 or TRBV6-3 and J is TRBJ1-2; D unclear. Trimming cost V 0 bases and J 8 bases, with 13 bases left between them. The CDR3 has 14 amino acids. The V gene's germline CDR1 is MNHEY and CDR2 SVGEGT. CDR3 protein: CASSYSEHSAGYTF. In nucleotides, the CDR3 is TGTGCCAGCAGTTACTCGGAGCACAGTGCCGGCTACACCTTC.

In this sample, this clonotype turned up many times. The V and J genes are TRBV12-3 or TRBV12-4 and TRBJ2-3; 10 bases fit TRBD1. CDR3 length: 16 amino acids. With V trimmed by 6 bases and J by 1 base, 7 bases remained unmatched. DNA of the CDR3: TGTGCCAGCAGGATGACAGGGGGCCTACGCACAGATACGCAGTATTTT. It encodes CASRMTGGLRTDTQYF.

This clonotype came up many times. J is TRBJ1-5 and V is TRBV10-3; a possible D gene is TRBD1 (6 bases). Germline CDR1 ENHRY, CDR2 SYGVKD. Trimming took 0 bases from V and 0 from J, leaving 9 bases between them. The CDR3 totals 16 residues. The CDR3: CAISESGTLSNQPQHF. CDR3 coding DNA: TGTGCCATCAGTGAGTCAGGGACACTTAGCAATCAGCCCCAGCATTTT.

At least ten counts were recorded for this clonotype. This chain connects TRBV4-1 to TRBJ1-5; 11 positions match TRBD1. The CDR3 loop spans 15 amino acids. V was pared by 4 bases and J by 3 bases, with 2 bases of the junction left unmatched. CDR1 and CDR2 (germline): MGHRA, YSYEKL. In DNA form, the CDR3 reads TGCGCCAGCAGCCGGGGACAGGGGGACAATCAGCCCCAGCATTTT. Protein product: CASSRGQGDNQPQHF.

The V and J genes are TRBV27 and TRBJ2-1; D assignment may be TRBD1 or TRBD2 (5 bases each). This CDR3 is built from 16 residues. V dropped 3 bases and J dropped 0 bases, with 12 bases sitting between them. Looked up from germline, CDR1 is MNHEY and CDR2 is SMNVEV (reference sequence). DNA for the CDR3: TGTGCCAGCAGTTTCGATGGGGACGCCTCCTACAATGAGCAGTTCTTC. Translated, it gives CASSFDGDASYNEQFF.

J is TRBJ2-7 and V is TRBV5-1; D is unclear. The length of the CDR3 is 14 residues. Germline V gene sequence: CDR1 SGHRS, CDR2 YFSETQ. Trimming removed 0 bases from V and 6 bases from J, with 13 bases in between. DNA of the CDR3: TGCGCCAGCAGCTTGGTTGGTGGGAACGGCGAGCAGTACTTC. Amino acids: CASSLVGGNGEQYF.